Below, 31 T cell receptor beta chains from the same sample are listed, as sequenced in a study of cytomegalovirus exposure and HLA in healthy donors. The PCR employed 60 Vbeta primers together with 13 Jbeta primers. Assay used: immunoSEQ multiplex PCR; TCRdb lists only in-frame clones, some missing. The data show some 91,000 clones, about 89% seen once. The sequenced sample was PBMCs. Receptors were obtained from a man aged 30-40 years in good health and CMV-seropositive.

The V gene is TRBV7-9, the J gene TRBJ2-1; TRBD2 matches at 11 bases. The V gene end was trimmed by 5 bases and the J gene end by 6 bases; junction bases not matched to a gene: 12. The CDR3 spans 17 residues. Germline V gene sequence: CDR1 SEHNR, CDR2 FQNEAQ (reference sequence). Here the CDR3 reads CASSPTSGSLSGNEQFF. DNA for the CDR3: TGTGCCAGCAGCCCTACTAGCGGGAGTCTTAGTGGCAATGAGCAGTTCTTC. Filled out from reference TRBV7-9 and TRBJ2-1, the complete variable domain reads DTGVSQNPRHKITKRGQNVTFRCDPISEHNRLYWYRQTLGQGPEFLTYFQNEAQLEKSRLLSDRFSAERPKGSFSTLEIQRTEQGDSAMYLCASSPTSGSLSGNEQFFGPGTRLTVL.

The J gene is TRBJ2-7, the V gene TRBV19, with a tentative D call TRBD2 (7 bases). CDR1 LNHDA and CDR2 SQIVND come from the germline V gene (reference sequence). This CDR3 contains 17 residues. With 3 bases removed from V and 6 bases from J, the gap between germline ends came to 24 bases. CDR3: CASSIGTLASQVGEQYF. The CDR3 nucleotides are TGTGCCAGTAGTATTGGGACACTAGCGTCTCAGGTGGGCGAGCAGTACTTC.

V gene TRBV7-8 combines with J gene TRBJ2-7; TRBD2 matches 7 bases. V gave up 1 base and J gave up 4 bases; unmatched junction bases: 7. Germline V gives CDR1 SGHVS, CDR2 FQNEAQ. The CDR3 loop spans 15 amino acids. The CDR3 DNA follows: TGTGCCAGCAGCTTAGGAAGGACTAGTGGGTACGAGCAGTACTTC. Protein: CASSLGRTSGYEQYF.

The genes are TRBV7-9 and TRBJ2-3; TRBD2 agrees at 13 bases. V gave up 1 base and J gave up 6 bases; unmatched junction bases: 10. The CDR3 runs 18 residues. CDR1 is SEHNR, CDR2 FQNEAQ, per germline (reference sequence). The CDR3 bases are TGTGCCAGCAGCTTAGTCATGTGGACTAGCGGGAGCGGGGATACGCAGTATTTT. The encoded protein is CASSLVMWTSGSGDTQYF.

The J gene is TRBJ2-1, the V gene TRBV29-1, with 10 bases aligning to TRBD2. Trimming cost V 6 bases and J 4 bases; bases outside gene matches: 9. The CDR3 loop spans 15 amino acids. From germline, CDR1 is SQVTM and CDR2 ANQGSEA. CDR3 loop: CSVGVRAGGYNEQFF. In DNA form, the CDR3 reads TGCAGCGTAGGAGTTCGAGCGGGAGGGTACAATGAGCAGTTCTTC.

The chain is built from TRBV5-1 and TRBJ2-2, with 8 bases matching TRBD1. CDR1 is SGHRS and CDR2 is YFSETQ in the germline V gene. The CDR3 spans 16 residues. V trimming: 0 bases; J trimming: 1 base; junction bases outside the gene matches: 2. This CDR3 is CASSLGGTGNTGELFF. In DNA, the CDR3 is TGCGCCAGCAGCTTGGGAGGGACAGGGAACACCGGGGAGCTGTTTTTT.

The chain combines TRBV6-5 with TRBJ2-7, with 10 nucleotides matching TRBD2. In germline, CDR1 is MNHEY, CDR2 SVGAGI. V dropped 8 bases and J dropped 3; count of bases not matched to a gene: 7. The CDR3 covers 14 residues. The CDR3 DNA reads as TGTGCCAGCCGCCGGATAGCGGGAGGCTACGAGCAGTACTTC. Translated: CASRRIAGGYEQYF.

V usage is TRBV27 and J usage is TRBJ1-4; 8 bases are shared with TRBD1. Germline CDR1 MNHEY, CDR2 SMNVEV (reference sequence). This CDR3 has 13 amino acids. V dropped 2 bases and J dropped 8; count of bases not matched to a gene: 1. The CDR3 loop reads CASSLQGAEKLFF. The DNA of the CDR3 is TGTGCCAGCAGTTTACAGGGGGCGGAAAAACTGTTTTTT.

The genes are TRBV6-1 and TRBJ2-7; TRBD1 aligns across 8 bases. Germline lookup yields CDR1 MNHNS and CDR2 SASEGT. The junction had 6 bases not matched to a gene; V was cut back by 8 bases and J by 0 bases. The CDR3 totals 14 residues. The chain's CDR3 is CASWEQGGSYEQYF. The CDR3 region has the DNA TGTGCCAGCTGGGAACAGGGGGGCTCCTACGAGCAGTACTTC.

The chain uses TRBV2 and TRBJ1-1; 8 positions match TRBD1. The V gene's germline CDR1 is SNHLY and CDR2 FYNNEI. The CDR3 length is 14 residues. Germline trimming cut 3 bases from V and 6 bases from J; bases unmatched to any gene: 6. Written as DNA, the CDR3 is TGTGCCAGCAGTGACTTAGACAGGGGTCCTGAAGCTTTCTTT. Protein sequence: CASSDLDRGPEAFF.

This clone was seen a single time. The V call is TRBV28, the J call TRBJ1-4; TRBD1 might be the D (6 bases). V lost 4 bases and J 1 base, leaving 10 bases between the germline ends. CDR3 size: 15 residues. From germline, CDR1 is MDHEN and CDR2 SYDVKM. The CDR3 loop is CASSSPQGTNEKLFF. The CDR3 DNA follows: TGTGCCAGCAGTTCCCCACAGGGAACTAATGAAAAACTGTTTTTT.

The chain uses TRBV27 and TRBJ1-5; no clear D gene. Germline V lookup: CDR1 MNHEY, CDR2 SMNVEV (reference sequence). Trimming left V 0 bases short and J 0 bases short, with 6 bases between. CDR3 length: 15 amino acids. The chain's CDR3 is CASSLSSSSNQPQHF. The CDR3 DNA follows: TGTGCCAGCAGTTTATCCTCCAGTAGCAATCAGCCCCAGCATTTT.

The gene calls are TRBV10-1 and TRBJ2-7; D is possibly TRBD2 (6 bases). This CDR3 contains 17 residues. Trimming pared 2 bases from V and 0 bases from J, leaving 17 bases between. Germline-derived CDR1 and CDR2 are WNHNN and SYGVQD (reference sequence). CDR3 in DNA: TGCGCCAGCAGTGAGCGGGGGAGACCGGGAAGCTCCTACGAGCAGTACTTC. It specifies CASSERGRPGSSYEQYF.

The chain couples TRBV30 to TRBJ1-2; D remains unclear. The CDR3 is 14 amino acids. Trimming removed 0 bases from V and 8 bases from J, with 16 bases in between. CDR1 GTSNPN and CDR2 SVGIG come from the germline V gene (reference sequence). CDR3 DNA sequence: TGTGCCTGGAGTGTACTCAATCTTAATTTCGGCTACACCTTC. Protein product: CAWSVLNLNFGYTF. The variable domain in full, with the rest retrieved from reference TRBV30 and TRBJ1-2, is SQTIHQWPATLVQPVGSPLSLECTVEGTSNPNLYWYRQAAGRGLQLLFYSVGIGQISSEVPQNLSASRPQDRQFILSSKKLLLSDSGFYLCAWSVLNLNFGYTFGSGTRLTVV.

The J gene is TRBJ2-7, the V gene TRBV6-5, with 8 bases matching TRBD1. The trim removed 5 bases at V and 2 bases at J, leaving 5 bases unmatched. Per the germline V gene, CDR1 is MNHEY and CDR2 is SVGAGI. The CDR3 runs to 14 residues. The CDR3 DNA follows: TGTGCCAGCAGTCCAGGGGGCCCCACCTACGAGCAGTACTTC. This encodes CASSPGGPTYEQYF.

The chain couples TRBV15 to TRBJ2-1, with D maybe TRBD1 (6 bases). There are 16 residues in the CDR3. Germline-derived CDR1 and CDR2 are LNHNV and YYDKDF (reference sequence). V was pared by 0 bases and J by 4 bases, with 13 bases between. The CDR3 region has the DNA TGTGCCACCAGCAGAGAAAGGCCAGGGGTGTACAATGAGCAGTTCTTC. Amino acid sequence: CATSRERPGVYNEQFF.

This chain uses TRBV5-1 with TRBJ2-1; unclear D gene. The CDR3 runs to 13 residues. Germline values: CDR1 SGHRS, CDR2 YFSETQ. V gave up 0 bases and J gave up 6 bases, with 7 bases separating them. The chain's CDR3 is CASSLGATNEQFF. DNA of the CDR3: TGCGCCAGCAGCTTGGGGGCGACCAATGAGCAGTTCTTC.

The gene calls are TRBV2 and TRBJ1-5; D unclear. V was trimmed by 3 bases and J by 2 bases, leaving 5 bases between them. Per the germline V gene, CDR1 is SNHLY and CDR2 is FYNNEI. The CDR3 has 13 residues. CDR3 DNA sequence: TGTGCCAGCAGTGAGGGCGGCAATCAGCCCCAGCATTTT. Protein: CASSEGGNQPQHF.

The V call is TRBV5-1, the J call TRBJ2-1, with 8 bases lining up with TRBD2. Germline CDR1 SGHRS, CDR2 YFSETQ. Trimming at V came to 1 base and at J to 6 bases, leaving 6 bases not matched to a gene. The CDR3 loop spans 15 amino acids. The CDR3 loop reads CASSLYGSGINEQFF. The CDR3 DNA reads TGCGCCAGCAGCTTGTATGGTAGCGGGATCAATGAGCAGTTCTTC.

The V and J genes are TRBV5-4 and TRBJ2-3; 10 nucleotides line up with TRBD2. Germline loops: CDR1 SGHNT, CDR2 YYREEE (reference sequence). With V trimmed by 3 bases and J by 5 bases, 6 bases remained unmatched. The CDR3 is made up of 15 amino acids. CDR3 protein: CASSSTLAGRDTQYF. The DNA for the CDR3 is TGTGCCAGCAGCTCGACACTAGCGGGACGAGATACGCAGTATTTT.

This chain connects TRBV9 to TRBJ2-5; 7 nucleotides agree with TRBD2. V gave up 8 bases and J gave up 5 bases; unmatched junction bases: 18. From germline, CDR1 is SGDLS and CDR2 YYNGEE. This CDR3 is built from 16 residues. The CDR3 region is CASTRMGEGLSETQYF. Here the CDR3 DNA reads TGTGCCAGTACTCGGATGGGGGAGGGCCTGTCTGAGACCCAGTACTTC. Filled out from reference TRBV9 and TRBJ2-5, the complete variable domain reads DSGVTQTPKHLITATGQRVTLRCSPRSGDLSVYWYQQSLDQGLQFLIQYYNGEERAKGNILERFSAQQFPDLHSELNLSSLELGDSALYFCASTRMGEGLSETQYFGPGTRLLVL.

The chain joins TRBV6-1 to TRBJ2-7; TRBD2 matches at 8 bases. CDR3 length equals 15 residues. CDR1 is MNHNS and CDR2 is SASEGT in the germline V gene. The V gene end was trimmed by 6 bases and the J gene end by 5 bases; junction bases not matched to a gene: 12. CDR3 bases: TGTGCCAGCAGGCCAGTTGGACTAGCTCTCCACGAGCAGTACTTC. Translating gives CASRPVGLALHEQYF.

This clone was counted a few times. The chain employs TRBV28 and TRBJ2-5; maybe TRBD2 (6 bases). V was clipped by 11 bases and J by 1 base, with 14 bases between them. The germline V gene has CDR1 MDHEN and CDR2 SYDVKM. This CDR3 comprises 13 residues. The CDR3 spells CAGRRALQETQYF. The CDR3 nucleotides read TGTGCCGGAAGGAGGGCCCTCCAAGAGACCCAGTACTTC.

This chain links TRBV4-1 with TRBJ2-4, with D maybe TRBD1 (5 bases). Germline-derived CDR1 and CDR2 are MGHRA and YSYEKL. Trimming removed 5 bases at V and 7 bases at J, with 12 bases between. The CDR3 is 13 residues long. As DNA, the CDR3 is TGCGCCAGCAGCAACCCGACAGTTAACATTCAGTACTTC. This translates into CASSNPTVNIQYF.

The V gene is TRBV2, the J gene TRBJ1-5; the D gene is possibly TRBD1 (5 bases). This CDR3 has 14 amino acids. Per germline, CDR1 SNHLY and CDR2 FYNNEI. Trimming removed 3 bases from V and 2 bases from J, with 8 bases in between. The CDR3 reads CASSEAGGNQPQHF. CDR3 nucleotides: TGTGCCAGCAGTGAGGCGGGGGGCAATCAGCCCCAGCATTTT.

The chain is built from TRBV5-4 and TRBJ2-1, with TRBD2 as a possible D gene (6 bases). The V gene's germline CDR1 is SGHNT and CDR2 YYREEE (reference sequence). With 2 bases removed from V and 7 bases from J, the gap between germline ends came to 13 bases. This CDR3 spans 14 amino acids. CDR3 coding DNA: TGTGCCAGCAGCTTCGTGGGAGGAGTGAATGAGCAGTTCTTC. Translated: CASSFVGGVNEQFF.

CDR3 residues: CASSLRRVEGAFF. The DNA for the CDR3 is TGTGCCAGCAGTTTGAGGCGGGTGGAGGGAGCTTTCTTT. The chain uses TRBV28 and TRBJ1-1, with D uncertain. The CDR3 has 13 amino acids. Germline V CDR1 and CDR2: MDHEN, SYDVKM. V lost 3 bases, J lost 10 bases, and 15 bases lay in between.

J is TRBJ2-1 and V is TRBV19, with 8 bases that match TRBD1. The V gene end was trimmed by 10 bases and the J gene end by 9 bases; junction bases not matched to a gene: 8. This CDR3 is 12 amino acids long. In germline, CDR1 is LNHDA, CDR2 SQIVND (reference sequence). The CDR3 spells CATTRTGSEQFF. The CDR3 DNA reads TGTGCCACTACCAGGACAGGGAGTGAGCAGTTCTTC.

The chain links TRBV19 to TRBJ1-2; tentative D call: TRBD1 (5 bases). Germline lookup yields CDR1 LNHDA and CDR2 SQIVND (reference sequence). The CDR3 covers 13 residues. Trimming removed 5 bases at V and 3 bases at J, with 10 bases between. The CDR3 nucleotides read TGTGCCAGTAGTTTGGGCAGGGACTATGGCTACACCTTC. Translation: CASSLGRDYGYTF.

The J gene is TRBJ2-5, the V gene TRBV5-1; TRBD2 might be the D (6 bases). Germline V gene sequence: CDR1 SGHRS, CDR2 YFSETQ. The CDR3 covers 14 residues. V lost 5 bases to trimming and J lost 4 bases, with 15 bases between them. The CDR3, as DNA: TGCGCCAGCAGTAGGGGACTCGGGGGAGAGACCCAGTACTTC. It specifies CASSRGLGGETQYF. The full variable domain, in which reference TRBV5-1 and TRBJ2-5 provide the parts outside the CDR3, is KAGVTQTPRYLIKTRGQQVTLSCSPISGHRSVSWYQQTPGQGLQFLFEYFSETQRNKGNFPGRFSGRQFSNSRSEMNVSTLELGDSALYLCASSRGLGGETQYFGPGTRLLVL.

V and J are TRBV11-2 and TRBJ2-1; a weak D match, TRBD2 (6 bases). The germline V and J ends were trimmed by 3 bases and 10 bases, with 19 bases remaining between them. The CDR3 loop spans 15 amino acids. Germline V gene lookup returns CDR1 SGHAT and CDR2 FQNNGV. CDR3 region: CASSLVVFGGREQFF. DNA of the CDR3: TGTGCCAGCAGCTTGGTCGTATTCGGGGGTAGGGAGCAGTTCTTC.